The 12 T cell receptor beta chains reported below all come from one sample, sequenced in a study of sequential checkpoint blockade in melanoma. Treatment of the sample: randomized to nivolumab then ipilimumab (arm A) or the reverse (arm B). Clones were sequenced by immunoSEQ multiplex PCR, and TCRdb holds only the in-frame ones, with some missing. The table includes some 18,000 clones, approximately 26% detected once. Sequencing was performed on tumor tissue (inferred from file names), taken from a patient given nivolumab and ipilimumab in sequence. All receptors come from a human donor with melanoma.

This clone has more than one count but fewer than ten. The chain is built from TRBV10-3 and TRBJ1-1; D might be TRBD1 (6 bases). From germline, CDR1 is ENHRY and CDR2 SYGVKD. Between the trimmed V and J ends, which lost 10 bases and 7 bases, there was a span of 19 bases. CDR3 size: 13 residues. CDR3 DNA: TGTGCCACCAAGGGGGGGGGTTTGAGTGAAGCTTTCTTT. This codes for CATKGGGLSEAFF.

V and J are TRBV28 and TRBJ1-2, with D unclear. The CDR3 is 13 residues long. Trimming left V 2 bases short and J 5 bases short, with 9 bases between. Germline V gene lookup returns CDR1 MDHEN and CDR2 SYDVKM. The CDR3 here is CASSLLGSYGYTF. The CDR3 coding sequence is TGTGCCAGCAGTTTACTCGGCTCTTATGGCTACACCTTC.

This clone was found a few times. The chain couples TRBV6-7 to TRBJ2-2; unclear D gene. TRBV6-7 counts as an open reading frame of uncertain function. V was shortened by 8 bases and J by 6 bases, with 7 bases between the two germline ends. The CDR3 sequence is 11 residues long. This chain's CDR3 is CASGRAGELFF. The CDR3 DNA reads TGTGCCAGCGGACGGGCCGGGGAGCTGTTTTTT.

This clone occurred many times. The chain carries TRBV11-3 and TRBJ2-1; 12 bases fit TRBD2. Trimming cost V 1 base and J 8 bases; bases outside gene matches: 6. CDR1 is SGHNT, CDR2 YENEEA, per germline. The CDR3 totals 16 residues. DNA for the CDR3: TGTGCCAGCAGCTTAGTTCTAGCGGGAGGGGATGATGAGCAGTTCTTC. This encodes CASSLVLAGGDDEQFF.

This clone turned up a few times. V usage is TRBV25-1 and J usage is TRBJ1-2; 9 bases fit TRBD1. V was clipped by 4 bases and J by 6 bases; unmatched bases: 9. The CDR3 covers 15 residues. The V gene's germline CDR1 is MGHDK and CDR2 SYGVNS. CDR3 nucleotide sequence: TGTGCCAGCAGTGGACCTCGACAGGGGGTCAATGGCTACACCTTC. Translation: CASSGPRQGVNGYTF.

CDR3: CASSPRGRDGYTF. CDR3 nucleotides: TGTGCCAGCTCACCACGGGGGAGGGATGGCTACACCTTC. The chain carries TRBV18 and TRBJ1-2; possible D gene TRBD1, 5 bases. The CDR3 is 13 amino acids. V shed 1 base and J shed 6 bases, with 9 bases lying between them. The germline gives CDR1 KGHSH, CDR2 LQKENI.

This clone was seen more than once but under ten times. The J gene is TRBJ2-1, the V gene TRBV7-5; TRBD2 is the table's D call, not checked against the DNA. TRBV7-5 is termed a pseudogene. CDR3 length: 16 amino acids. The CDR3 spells CASSPSGLAIDNEQFF. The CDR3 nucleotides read TGTGCCAGCAGCCCCTCGGGACTAGCCATCGACAATGAGCAGTTCTTC.

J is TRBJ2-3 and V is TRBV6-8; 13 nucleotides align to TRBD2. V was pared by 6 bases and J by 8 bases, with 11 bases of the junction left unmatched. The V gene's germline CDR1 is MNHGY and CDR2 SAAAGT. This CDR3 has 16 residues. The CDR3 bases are TGTGCCAGCAGGCAAGGGACTAGCGGGAAAGAGGGTACGCAGTATTTT. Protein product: CASRQGTSGKEGTQYF.

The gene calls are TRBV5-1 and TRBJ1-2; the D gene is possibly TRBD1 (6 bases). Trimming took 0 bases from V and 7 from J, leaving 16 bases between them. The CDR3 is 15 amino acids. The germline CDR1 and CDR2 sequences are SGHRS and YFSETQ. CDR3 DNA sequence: TGCGCCAGCAGCTTGGCCCCAACCCGGGACACTGGCTACACCTTC. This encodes CASSLAPTRDTGYTF. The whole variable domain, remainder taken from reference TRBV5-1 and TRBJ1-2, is KAGVTQTPRYLIKTRGQQVTLSCSPISGHRSVSWYQQTPGQGLQFLFEYFSETQRNKGNFPGRFSGRQFSNSRSEMNVSTLELGDSALYLCASSLAPTRDTGYTFGSGTRLTVV.

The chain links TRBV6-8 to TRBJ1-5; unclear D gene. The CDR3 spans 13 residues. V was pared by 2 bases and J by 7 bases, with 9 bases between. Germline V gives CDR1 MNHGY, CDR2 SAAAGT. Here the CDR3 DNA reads TGTGCCAGCAGTTACGAGCGGGGACAGCCCCAGCATTTT. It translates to CASSYERGQPQHF.

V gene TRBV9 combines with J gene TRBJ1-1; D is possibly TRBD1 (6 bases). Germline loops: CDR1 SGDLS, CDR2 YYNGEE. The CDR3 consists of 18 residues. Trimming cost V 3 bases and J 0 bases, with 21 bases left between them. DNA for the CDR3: TGTGCCAGCAGCGGGGGGCGGAGGCCAGGGGAGGTGAACACTGAAGCTTTCTTT. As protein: CASSGGRRPGEVNTEAFF.

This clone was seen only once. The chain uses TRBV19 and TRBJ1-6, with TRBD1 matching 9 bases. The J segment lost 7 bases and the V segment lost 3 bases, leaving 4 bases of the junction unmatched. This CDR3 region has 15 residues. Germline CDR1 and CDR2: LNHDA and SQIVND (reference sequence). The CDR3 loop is CASSMVGQGNSPLHF. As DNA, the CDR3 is TGTGCCAGTAGTATGGTCGGACAGGGGAATTCACCCCTCCACTTT.